Shown below are 29 T cell receptor beta chains from a single sample sequenced in a study of blood T cell repertoires in COVID-19. Data came from immunoSEQ multiplex PCR; TCRdb stores just in-frame clones and leaves some out. The repertoire includes over 200,000 clones, 85% to 90% of them detected once, and 3.5% to 4% sits in the top ten. The sample taken for sequencing was PBMCs or T cells enriched from blood (not recorded which). The origin of the receptors is a woman aged 25 to 39 with acute COVID-19.

The chain is built from TRBV25-1 and TRBJ1-5; 7 bases are shared with TRBD1. V was clipped by 9 bases and J by 0 bases; unmatched bases: 5. The CDR3 extends over 14 amino acids. Germline V gene sequence: CDR1 MGHDK, CDR2 SYGVNS. CDR3 nucleotides: TGTGCCAGTGGGGGACAGAATAGCAATCAGCCCCAGCATTTT. It specifies CASGGQNSNQPQHF.

The genes are TRBV4-1 and TRBJ1-4; TRBD1 matches 8 bases. Germline CDR1 and CDR2: MGHRA and YSYEKL. The CDR3 extends over 16 amino acids. The trim removed 3 bases at V and 7 bases at J, leaving 10 bases unmatched. CDR3 DNA: TGCGCCAGCAGCCAGGATCAGGGGGCGCGGCGTGAAAAACTGTTTTTT. The encoded protein is CASSQDQGARREKLFF.

This clone was seen just once. The chain employs TRBV3-1 (or the pseudogene TRBV3-2) and TRBJ2-3; D gene unclear. The CDR3 totals 17 residues. Between the trimmed V and J ends, which lost 0 bases and 1 base, there was a span of 14 bases. Germline loops: CDR1 LGHDT, CDR2 YNNKEL (reference sequence). Here the CDR3 reads CASSQDFELLGTDTQYF. In DNA, the CDR3 is TGTGCCAGCAGCCAAGATTTTGAGCTTCTTGGCACAGATACGCAGTATTTT.

This chain uses TRBV2 with TRBJ2-7; 11 nucleotides match TRBD2. The germline gives CDR1 SNHLY, CDR2 FYNNEI. The CDR3 is 15 residues long. V gave up 6 bases and J gave up 0 bases; unmatched junction bases: 4. CDR3 bases: TGTGCCAGCAGCCTAGCGGGGGGATTCTCCTACGAGCAGTACTTC. Its protein is CASSLAGGFSYEQYF.

The J gene is TRBJ1-2, the V gene TRBV7-8; weak D call: TRBD1 (6 bases). The CDR3 has 15 amino acids. Trimming shortened V by 4 bases and J by 7 bases, and 19 bases separated the two germline ends. Germline V gene data show CDR1 as SGHVS and CDR2 as FQNEAQ. The CDR3 coding sequence is TGTGCCAGCAGCTCACGGGGGGGCAGGGGTCCTGGCTACACCTTC. Its protein is CASSSRGGRGPGYTF.

This sequence joins TRBV7-6 and TRBJ1-4; D is perhaps TRBD1 (5 bases). Germline CDR1 and CDR2: SGHVS and FNYEAQ. V dropped 5 bases and J dropped 0 bases, with 13 bases sitting between them. The CDR3 is 16 amino acids. In DNA, the CDR3 is TGTGCCAGCAGCCGAGACAGCTCTGCAACTAATGAAAAACTGTTTTTT. As protein: CASSRDSSATNEKLFF.

The rearrangement joins TRBV7-2 to TRBJ1-2, with D hard to call. The CDR3 extends over 16 amino acids. CDR1 is SGHTA and CDR2 is FQGNSA in the germline V gene. The ends were cut back, 0 bases at V and 5 bases at J, with 16 bases in the middle. CDR3 loop: CASSLAGAPIGYGYTF. The DNA of the CDR3 is TGTGCCAGCAGCTTAGCGGGCGCACCTATCGGATATGGCTACACCTTC.

The V gene is TRBV6-5, the J gene TRBJ1-2; 8 bases are a match to TRBD1. Germline V CDR1 and CDR2: MNHEY, SVGAGI. V dropped 2 bases and J dropped 8; count of bases not matched to a gene: 10. CDR3 size: 15 residues. This CDR3 reads CASSYGDRSLRGYTF. As DNA, the CDR3 is TGTGCCAGCAGTTACGGGGACAGGTCCCTCCGGGGCTACACCTTC.

This clone was counted only a few times. Other DNA sequences in this sample translate to the same CDR3. DNA of the CDR3: TGTGCCAGCAGAGGGGGTACTTCGGGTCCCCAGCATTTT. Its protein is CASRGGTSGPQHF. The rearrangement uses TRBV6-5 and TRBJ1-5, with D possibly matching TRBD1 (6 bases). Trimming took 6 bases from V and 10 from J, leaving 16 bases between them. Per the germline V gene, CDR1 is MNHEY and CDR2 is SVGAGI. The CDR3 totals 13 residues.

This sequence joins TRBV7-3 and TRBJ1-3; D not resolved. The CDR3 totals 16 residues. The V and J ends lost 0 bases and 6 bases respectively, with 15 bases between them. From germline, CDR1 is SGHTA and CDR2 FQGTGA. The CDR3 sequence: CASSLTTGLYLNTIYF. The CDR3 DNA reads TGTGCCAGCAGCTTAACAACGGGGTTATATCTAAACACCATATATTTT.

The V call is TRBV30, the J call TRBJ2-7; D is unresolved. Trimming took 5 bases from V and 3 from J, leaving 20 bases between them. The CDR3 spans 15 residues. Germline V gene lookup returns CDR1 GTSNPN and CDR2 SVGIG (reference sequence). CDR3 DNA: TGTGCCTGGGGGATTAGCTTTTCATCGGTCTACGAGCAGTACTTC. Its translation: CAWGISFSSVYEQYF. Full variable domain (remainder filled in from reference TRBV30 and TRBJ2-7): SQTIHQWPATLVQPVGSPLSLECTVEGTSNPNLYWYRQAAGRGLQLLFYSVGIGQISSEVPQNLSASRPQDRQFILSSKKLLLSDSGFYLCAWGISFSSVYEQYFGPGTRLTVT.

The chain couples TRBV28 to TRBJ2-3, with 9 bases aligning to TRBD2. Unmatched junction bases numbered 3, after V lost 2 bases and J lost 3 bases. This CDR3 contains 15 residues. CDR1 is MDHEN and CDR2 is SYDVKM in the germline V gene. CDR3 coding DNA: TGTGCCAGCAGTTTAGCTAGCGGGGTGACAGATACGCAGTATTTT. It specifies CASSLASGVTDTQYF.

This sequence joins TRBV7-9 and TRBJ2-4; a possible D gene is TRBD2 (6 bases). This CDR3 has 12 amino acids. Germline V gene sequence: CDR1 SEHNR, CDR2 FQNEAQ (reference sequence). V was trimmed by 5 bases and J by 13 bases, leaving 15 bases between them. DNA for the CDR3: TGTGCCAGCAGCCTGGGTATGGGACTGCAGTACTTC. Protein product: CASSLGMGLQYF.

The chain joins TRBV6-5 to TRBJ1-1; 7 bases are a match to TRBD1. This CDR3 is 15 amino acids long. Germline CDR1 reads MNHEY; CDR2 reads SVGAGI. V was clipped by 1 base and J by 0 bases; unmatched bases: 2. CDR3 in amino acids: CASSYFQGVNTEAFF. The CDR3 region has the DNA TGTGCCAGCAGTTACTTTCAGGGGGTGAACACTGAAGCTTTCTTT.

The J gene is TRBJ2-3, the V gene TRBV4-1; possibly TRBD2 for D (6 bases). Trimming removed 0 bases at V and 3 bases at J, with 10 bases between. The CDR3 loop spans 15 amino acids. Germline values: CDR1 MGHRA, CDR2 YSYEKL. CDR3 bases: TGCGCCAGCAGCCAAGAGACTAGGCGGACAGATACGCAGTATTTT. As protein: CASSQETRRTDTQYF.

This chain connects TRBV24-1 to TRBJ2-1, with no clear D. Germline CDR1 reads KGHDR; CDR2 reads SFDVKD. Trimming pared 0 bases from V and 12 bases from J, leaving 8 bases between. The CDR3 loop spans 12 amino acids. CDR3 region: CATSDLRSRQFF. DNA for the CDR3: TGTGCCACCAGTGATTTGAGGAGTCGGCAGTTCTTC.

Points on this clone: At one of its ends the junction is not consistent with the germline gene, which may arise from a read error. The chain recombines TRBV7-9 with TRBJ2-7, with TRBD1 as a possible D gene (6 bases). CDR1 SEHNR and CDR2 FQNEAQ come from the germline V gene (reference sequence). CDR3 length equals 15 residues. CDR3 DNA sequence: TGTGCCAGCAGCCATGACAGGACGCTTGGCTACGAGCGGTACTTC. Protein product: CASSHDRTLGYERYF.

CDR3 sequence (DNA): TGTGCCAGCAGCCAAGATAGAGTCCAGCCCCAGCATTTT. It is translated as CASSQDRVQPQHF. The V and J genes are TRBV3-1 (or the pseudogene TRBV3-2) and TRBJ1-5, with unresolved D. From germline, CDR1 is LGHDT and CDR2 YNNKEL (reference sequence). Trimming removed 0 bases from V and 7 bases from J, with 7 bases in between. The CDR3 has 13 residues.

V and J are TRBV9 and TRBJ2-3, with TRBD2 matching over 10 bases. This CDR3 is 15 amino acids long. J gave up 4 bases and V 1 base, and 3 bases lay outside the gene matches. Germline V gives CDR1 SGDLS, CDR2 YYNGEE. The CDR3 DNA reads TGTGCCAGCAGCGTACTAGCGGGGGTTTCAGATACGCAGTATTTT. It codes for CASSVLAGVSDTQYF.

This clone appeared a single time. The rearrangement uses TRBV5-1 and TRBJ2-7, with D perhaps matching TRBD1 (5 bases). The V gene lost 1 base and the J gene lost 7 bases, with 9 bases spanning the gap. CDR1 is SGHRS, CDR2 YFSETQ, per germline. This CDR3 has 12 amino acids. CDR3 nucleotide sequence: TGCGCCAGCAGCTTGAAAGGGGAAGAGCAGTACTTC. The encoded protein is CASSLKGEEQYF.

CDR3 DNA: TGTGCCAGCAGCCATGGCAGACCAGGCTCCTACGAGCAGTACTTC. As protein: CASSHGRPGSYEQYF. The chain combines TRBV3-1 (or the pseudogene TRBV3-2) with TRBJ2-7; D not certain. Germline V gives CDR1 LGHDT, CDR2 YNNKEL (reference sequence). The CDR3 sequence is 15 residues long. V dropped 3 bases and J dropped 0 bases, with 12 bases sitting between them.

This chain links TRBV5-5 with TRBJ2-7; a weak D match, TRBD1 (6 bases). Between the trimmed V and J ends, which lost 1 base and 5 bases, there was a span of 16 bases. CDR3 length: 15 residues. Germline V lookup: CDR1 SGHKS, CDR2 YYEKEE (reference sequence). CDR3 DNA: TGTGCCAGCAGCTTGTATAACAGGGCCCGCGACGAGCAGTACTTC. Translation: CASSLYNRARDEQYF. Full variable domain (remainder filled in from reference TRBV5-5 and TRBJ2-7): DAGVTQSPTHLIKTRGQQVTLRCSPISGHKSVSWYQQVLGQGPQFIFQYYEKEERGRGNFPDRFSARQFPNYSSELNVNALLLGDSALYLCASSLYNRARDEQYFGPGTRLTVT.

The chain links TRBV9 to TRBJ2-1, with D perhaps TRBD2 (6 bases). The CDR3 length is 15 residues. Germline CDR1 and CDR2: SGDLS and YYNGEE. Trimming left V 1 base short and J 5 bases short, with 13 bases between. This CDR3 is CASSVSVWGDNEQFF. The CDR3 DNA follows: TGTGCCAGCAGCGTATCGGTTTGGGGGGACAATGAGCAGTTCTTC.

The V and J genes are TRBV19 and TRBJ1-3, with D possibly being TRBD1 (6 bases). CDR1 and CDR2 from the germline V gene are LNHDA and SQIVND (reference sequence). The V and J ends lost 5 bases and 0 bases respectively, with 11 bases between them. The CDR3 is 15 residues long. The CDR3 sequence: CASSPGQLSGNTIYF. Here the CDR3 DNA reads TGTGCCAGTAGTCCAGGACAGCTCTCTGGAAACACCATATATTTT.

J is TRBJ2-7 and V is TRBV6-5, with 7 bases fitting TRBD1. This CDR3 contains 16 residues. V lost 4 bases to trimming and J lost 5 bases; unmatched junction nucleotides: 14. Germline assignment: CDR1 MNHEY and CDR2 SVGAGI. This CDR3 is CASSSRGGAKADEQYF. Written as DNA, the CDR3 is TGTGCCAGCAGTTCAAGAGGGGGCGCGAAGGCCGACGAGCAGTACTTC.

The CDR3 sequence: CASRKLAGEETQYF. In DNA, the CDR3 is TGTGCCAGCAGGAAACTAGCGGGGGAAGAGACCCAGTACTTC. The chain links TRBV6-5 to TRBJ2-5; 11 bases agree with TRBD2. Germline-derived CDR1 and CDR2 are MNHEY and SVGAGI. Trimming at V came to 6 bases and at J to 3 bases, leaving 3 bases not matched to a gene. The CDR3 consists of 14 residues.

The chain is built from TRBV18 and TRBJ1-2, with 10 bases aligning to TRBD1. Germline V gene lookup returns CDR1 KGHSH and CDR2 LQKENI. V was clipped by 4 bases and J by 6 bases; unmatched bases: 5. This CDR3 comprises 14 residues. In nucleotides, the CDR3 is TGTGCCAGCTCACACGACAGGGGGCTGGATGGCTACACCTTC. It codes for CASSHDRGLDGYTF.

The chain combines TRBV19 with TRBJ2-7, with a tentative D call TRBD1 (5 bases). V was shortened by 5 bases and J by 1 base, with 9 bases between the two germline ends. Germline values: CDR1 LNHDA, CDR2 SQIVND (reference sequence). The CDR3 runs 13 residues. The CDR3 loop reads CASSPRQSYEQYF. The CDR3, as DNA: TGTGCCAGTAGTCCAAGACAGTCCTACGAGCAGTACTTC.

V usage is TRBV4-1 and J usage is TRBJ2-5; 16 bases map to TRBD2. Trimming took 1 base from V and 0 from J; bases not matched to a gene: 8. This CDR3 region has 20 residues. Per germline, CDR1 MGHRA and CDR2 YSYEKL. CDR3 bases: TGCGCCAGCAGCCAAGGCGCGGGACTAGCGGGGGGGGCGGACCAAGAGACCCAGTACTTC. It yields the protein CASSQGAGLAGGADQETQYF.